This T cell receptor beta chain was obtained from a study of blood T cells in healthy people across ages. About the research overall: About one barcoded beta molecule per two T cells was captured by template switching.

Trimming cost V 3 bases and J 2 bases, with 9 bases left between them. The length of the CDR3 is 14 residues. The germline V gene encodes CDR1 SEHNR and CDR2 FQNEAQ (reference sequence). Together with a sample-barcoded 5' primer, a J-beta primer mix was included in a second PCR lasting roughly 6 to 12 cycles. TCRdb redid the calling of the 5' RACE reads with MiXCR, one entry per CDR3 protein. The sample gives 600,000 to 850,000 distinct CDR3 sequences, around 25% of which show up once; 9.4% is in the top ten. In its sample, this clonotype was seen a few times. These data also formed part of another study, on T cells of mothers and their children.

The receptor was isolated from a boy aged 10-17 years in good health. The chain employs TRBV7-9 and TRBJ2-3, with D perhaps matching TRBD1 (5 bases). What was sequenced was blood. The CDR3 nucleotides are TGTGCCAGCAGCTTCAGGGCGTACACAGATACGCAGTATTTT. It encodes CASSFRAYTDTQYF.